One sample yielded the 4 T cell receptor beta chains listed below, sequenced in a study of post-analysis software for immune sequencing data. Unique molecular identifiers were carried by the TCR beta cDNA libraries. TCRdb called the PCR reads again in MiXCR, with one record for every CDR3 protein. The data contain fewer than 900,000 distinct CDR3 sequences, about 43% of them singletons. Study findings and constraints: Controls had lower frequencies than patients of about 5 TRBV segments, which included TRBV5-6, TRBV5-1 and TRBV20-1.

These TCRs' antigens remain unknown. Sequencing was performed on blood. These receptor sequences come from a girl between 5 and 17 years old with multiple sclerosis.

The chain combines TRBV7-8 with TRBJ2-5; D remains unclear. The CDR3 has 13 residues. V gave up 6 bases and J gave up 2 bases, with 10 bases separating them. Per the germline V gene, CDR1 is SGHVS and CDR2 is FQNEAQ. CDR3 region: CASRWASQETQYF. The CDR3, as DNA: TGTGCCAGCAGATGGGCTTCTCAAGAGACCCAGTACTTC.

V gene TRBV5-5 combines with J gene TRBJ1-1; D gene uncertain. The CDR3 is made up of 15 amino acids. The germline V gene has CDR1 SGHKS and CDR2 YYEKEE (reference sequence). Trimming pared 1 base from V and 0 bases from J, leaving 10 bases between. The CDR3 DNA sequence: TGTGCCAGCAGCTTGTTCTGGCCCATGAACACTGAAGCTTTCTTT. This translates into CASSLFWPMNTEAFF.

The chain combines TRBV5-6 with TRBJ2-3, with 8 bases lining up with TRBD2. V gave up 0 bases and J gave up 6 bases; unmatched junction bases: 6. The CDR3 covers 15 residues. Per the germline V gene, CDR1 is SGHDT and CDR2 is YYEEEE. CDR3 amino acids: CASSLDTGGPDTQYF. The CDR3 region has the DNA TGTGCCAGCAGCTTGGACACGGGAGGGCCGGATACGCAGTATTTT.

The chain couples TRBV11-1 to TRBJ2-3; 11 positions agree with TRBD2. CDR3 size: 16 residues. CDR1 and CDR2 (germline): SGHAT, FQDESV (reference sequence). The V and J ends lost 5 bases and 4 bases, in that order; junction bases with no gene match: 8. CDR3 amino acids: CASSPLAGAPADTQYF. DNA of the CDR3: TGTGCCAGCAGCCCACTAGCGGGAGCCCCCGCAGATACGCAGTATTTT.